The 13 T cell receptor beta chains given below trace back to one sample, sequenced in a study of T cells after yellow fever vaccination (dated by TCRdb to about 2019). The library was built by means of 5' RACE. This sample was sequenced with an Illumina NovaSeq 6000. The public sequencing data were trimmed at Q25 with fastp and processed into clonotypes with MiXCR by TCRdb, which kept only in-frame beta chains. A single entry per CDR3 protein holds the most common genes and DNA from its merged rows. Across this sample there are 300,000 or so distinct CDR3 sequences, with under 5% seen only once. 24% of the sample goes to the ten largest clones. Sample treatment or condition, as interpreted from the label and publication: live attenuated yellow fever vaccine strain. Sequencing used PBMCs, obtained 5 days after the yellow fever booster vaccination. Source of these receptors: a man between 18 and 35 years old who received the YFV17D yellow fever vaccine.

This clonotype was seen more than once but under ten times. The chain couples TRBV27 to TRBJ1-1, with TRBD1 as a possible D gene (5 bases). The V end was cut by 3 bases, the J end by 5 bases, with 16 bases between. The CDR3 covers 15 residues. The germline gives CDR1 MNHEY, CDR2 SMNVEV (reference sequence). CDR3 in amino acids: CASSFDYTGETEAFF. In nucleotides, the CDR3 is TGTGCCAGCAGTTTTGATTATACAGGAGAGACTGAAGCTTTCTTT.

Only a few counts were recorded for this clonotype. This chain uses TRBV12-3 or TRBV12-4 with TRBJ2-1; 8 bases are shared with TRBD2. V was clipped by 6 bases and J by 6 bases; unmatched bases: 10. The CDR3 is made up of 15 amino acids. The CDR3 nucleotides are TGTGCCAGCAGCCAGGGTCTAGCGGGTCCCAATGAGCAGTTCTTC. This gives the protein CASSQGLAGPNEQFF.

CDR3 nucleotides: TGTGCCAGCAGTTGGGACAGGGGTCGCCAAGCTTTCTTT. This encodes CASSWDRGRQAFF. The chain recombines TRBV27 with TRBJ1-1; TRBD1 aligns across 10 bases. The trim removed 4 bases at V and 9 bases at J, leaving 5 bases unmatched. The CDR3 has 13 residues. From germline, CDR1 is MNHEY and CDR2 SMNVEV (reference sequence).

This clonotype has a count of ten or more. The V gene is TRBV5-1, the J gene TRBJ2-5; D may be TRBD2 (7 bases). The CDR3 covers 13 residues. Germline V gives CDR1 SGHRS, CDR2 YFSETQ. V dropped 7 bases and J dropped 1 base, with 11 bases sitting between them. The CDR3 loop is CASGGGAQETQYF. DNA of the CDR3: TGCGCCAGCGGCGGGGGCGCCCAAGAGACCCAGTACTTC.

This clonotype showed up just a few times. CDR3 nucleotides: TGCGCCAGCAGCTTGTATGGGGAGGTAGATACGCAGTATTTT. Amino acid sequence: CASSLYGEVDTQYF. This chain connects TRBV5-1 to TRBJ2-3; a possible D gene is TRBD2 (6 bases). V dropped 1 base and J dropped 5 bases, with 11 bases sitting between them. The CDR3 covers 14 residues. Germline-derived CDR1 and CDR2 are SGHRS and YFSETQ. The full variable domain, rest sourced from reference TRBV5-1 and TRBJ2-3, is KAGVTQTPRYLIKTRGQQVTLSCSPISGHRSVSWYQQTPGQGLQFLFEYFSETQRNKGNFPGRFSGRQFSNSRSEMNVSTLELGDSALYLCASSLYGEVDTQYFGPGTRLTVL.

This clonotype came up many times. The chain has TRBV27 and TRBJ2-5, with D perhaps matching TRBD2 (6 bases). Between the trimmed V and J ends, which lost 3 bases and 2 bases, there was a span of 10 bases. Germline loops: CDR1 MNHEY, CDR2 SMNVEV (reference sequence). The CDR3 extends over 14 amino acids. CDR3 DNA sequence: TGTGCCAGCAGTTTTCTGGCGGGGCAAGAGACCCAGTACTTC. Translation gives CASSFLAGQETQYF.

The CDR3, as DNA: TGTGCCACCAGTAGTGGAGATACGCAGTATTTT. Amino acids: CATSSGDTQYF. The chain is built from TRBV24-1 and TRBJ2-3; D ambiguous. The CDR3 runs 11 residues. The V end was cut by 6 bases, the J end by 5 bases, with 5 bases between. Germline assignment: CDR1 KGHDR and CDR2 SFDVKD.

Concerning this clonotype itself: One end of the junction does not line up with germline, which may come from a read error. The chain is built from TRBV20-1 and TRBJ1-6, with D unclear. CDR1 is DFQATT and CDR2 is SNEGSKA in the germline V gene (reference sequence). This CDR3 is built from 11 residues. The CDR3 protein is CSARGKSPLHF. In nucleotides, the CDR3 is TGCAGTGCAAGAGGGAAATCACCCCTCCACTTT.

CDR3 nucleotide sequence: TGTGCCAGCAGCCCAGGCCCCAGGCACGAGCAGTACTTC. It codes for CASSPGPRHEQYF. This chain connects TRBV13 to TRBJ2-7; D not certain. The ends were cut back, 5 bases at V and 5 bases at J, with 13 bases in the middle. The germline gives CDR1 PRHDT, CDR2 FYEKMQ (reference sequence). This CDR3 comprises 13 residues. The full variable domain, rest sourced from reference TRBV13 and TRBJ2-7, is AAGVIQSPRHLIKEKRETATLKCYPIPRHDTVYWYQQGPGQDPQFLISFYEKMQSDKGSIPDRFSAQQFSDYHSELNMSSLELGDSALYFCASSPGPRHEQYFGPGTRLTVT.

The chain recombines TRBV6-5 with TRBJ2-1; either TRBD1 or TRBD2 may fit D (6 bases each). Looked up from germline, CDR1 is MNHEY and CDR2 is SVGAGI. This CDR3 comprises 14 residues. V lost 6 bases, J lost 8 bases, and 17 bases lay in between. The CDR3 is CASRPRGLGHEQFF. Here the CDR3 DNA reads TGTGCCAGCAGGCCCCGGGGGCTTGGGCATGAGCAGTTCTTC.

This clonotype was picked up many times. The rearrangement joins TRBV6-6 to TRBJ1-4, with D unclear. The CDR3 has 15 amino acids. Between the trimmed V and J ends, which lost 7 bases and 0 bases, there was a span of 12 bases. Germline V gene sequence: CDR1 MNHNY, CDR2 SVGAGI (reference sequence). The CDR3 nucleotides are TGTGCCAGCACTACCCGGGGTGCAACTAATGAAAAACTGTTTTTT. Residues: CASTTRGATNEKLFF.

At least ten counts were recorded for this clonotype. The V and J genes are TRBV20-1 and TRBJ2-1; TRBD2 matches 7 bases. The CDR3 length is 13 residues. CDR1 DFQATT and CDR2 SNEGSKA come from the germline V gene (reference sequence). Germline trimming cut 4 bases from V and 4 bases from J; bases unmatched to any gene: 4. This chain's CDR3 is CSAKAGLYNEQFF. For the CDR3, the DNA is TGCAGTGCTAAAGCGGGGTTATACAATGAGCAGTTCTTC.

J is TRBJ2-4 and V is TRBV4-3; 7 bases map to TRBD1. From germline, CDR1 is LGHNA and CDR2 YSLEER. J lost 9 bases, V lost 2 bases, and 13 bases had no gene match. The CDR3 contains 16 residues. The CDR3 spells CASSQLSGHRGRIQYF. The CDR3 DNA is TGCGCCAGCAGCCAACTCTCCGGCCACAGGGGTCGCATTCAGTACTTC.